The rows below give T cell receptor beta chains drawn from one sample of a study of beta chain features in type 1 diabetes. TCRdb's copy holds only in-frame clones and misses some; the assay was immunoSEQ multiplex PCR. The sample includes 300,000 to 350,000 clones, roughly 13% of them seen just once. Sequenced: naive CD4+ T cells from blood. Source of these receptors: a woman younger than 30 with type 1 diabetes. The CDR3 runs from the conserved cysteine through the conserved F or W. D genes are given only for firm matches. Only part of the rows carry a size: once, few, many, or a class if the clone is expanded.

D: TRBD1
J: TRBJ2-3
V: TRBV7-9
size: few
DNA: TGTGCCAGCAGCTCAACCGGGACAGGGACAGATACGCAGTATTTT
CDR3: CASSSTGTGTDTQYF

D: .
J: TRBJ2-7
V: TRBV15
size: .
DNA: TGTGCCACCAGCAGAGAGGCTAGGAGCCCCTACGAGCAGTACTTC
CDR3: CATSREARSPYEQYF

D: .
J: TRBJ2-3
V: TRBV5-1
size: .
DNA: TGCGCCAGCAGCTTGGGGACAAACACAGATACGCAGTATTTT
CDR3: CASSLGTNTDTQYF

D: .
J: TRBJ1-1
V: TRBV2
size: .
DNA: TGTGCCAGCAGTGAAGTGGGGCAGGGGAACACTGAAGCTTTCTTT
CDR3: CASSEVGQGNTEAFF

D: .
J: TRBJ1-1
V: TRBV7-3
size: few
DNA: TGTGCCAGCAGCTTACGGGGGGACACTGAAGCTTTCTTT
CDR3: CASSLRGDTEAFF

D: .
J: TRBJ2-7
V: TRBV30
size: few
DNA: TGTGCCTGGAGGCAGGGTCCCTACGAGCAGTACTTC
CDR3: CAWRQGPYEQYF

D: .
J: TRBJ2-1
V: TRBV5-1
size: .
DNA: TGCGCCAGCAGCTTGGAGCCTTCAGGGGGGAATGAGCAGTTCTTC
CDR3: CASSLEPSGGNEQFF

D: .
J: TRBJ2-3
V: TRBV18
size: few
DNA: TGTGCCAGCTCACCACAGGGGCCAGCGACAGATACGCAGTATTTT
CDR3: CASSPQGPATDTQYF

D: .
J: TRBJ2-2
V: TRBV7-3
size: .
DNA: TGTGCCAGCAGCTTTCTAGGAGGGGACACCGGGGAGCTGTTTTTT
CDR3: CASSFLGGDTGELFF

D: TRBD2
J: TRBJ2-7
V: TRBV7-9
size: .
DNA: TGTGCCAGCAGCTGGGGGACTAGCGGGAGGTACACCTACGAGCAGTACTTC
CDR3: CASSWGTSGRYTYEQYF

D: TRBD2
J: TRBJ2-1
V: TRBV9
size: .
DNA: TGTGCCAGCAGCGTAGCGGGAGCGGGAGCCACCTACAATGAGCAGTTCTTC
CDR3: CASSVAGAGATYNEQFF

D: TRBD2
J: TRBJ2-4
V: TRBV11-2
size: .
DNA: TGTGCCAGCAGAAAATTAGCGGGAGGGAGCCAAAACATTCAGTACTTC
CDR3: CASRKLAGGSQNIQYF

D: TRBD2
J: TRBJ2-7
V: TRBV7-2
size: .
DNA: TGTGCCAGCAGCTTTCGGACTAGCGGGAGGGGGGGAACCTACGAGCAGTACTTC
CDR3: CASSFRTSGRGGTYEQYF

D: TRBD1
J: TRBJ2-1
V: TRBV19
size: .
DNA: TGTGCCAGTAGTATAGATCGGACAGGGGGATTAGATGAGCAGTTCTTC
CDR3: CASSIDRTGGLDEQFF

D: .
J: TRBJ2-3
V: TRBV9
size: few
DNA: TGTGCCAGCAGCCCTCCAGTGGCAGATACGCAGTATTTT
CDR3: CASSPPVADTQYF

D: TRBD2
J: TRBJ2-5
V: TRBV6-1
size: .
DNA: TGTGCCAGCAACCGGGCTAGCGGACAAGAGACCCAGTACTTC
CDR3: CASNRASGQETQYF

D: .
J: TRBJ2-1
V: TRBV4-2
size: few
DNA: TGTGCCAGCAGCCAAGGGGCAGGGTTTTCCTACAATGAGCAGTTCTTC
CDR3: CASSQGAGFSYNEQFF

D: .
J: TRBJ1-2
V: TRBV9
size: .
DNA: TGTGCCAGCAGCGTAGATGAGTATGGCTACACCTTC
CDR3: CASSVDEYGYTF

D: TRBD1
J: TRBJ1-1
V: TRBV19
size: few
DNA: TGTGCCAGTTCCGGGACAGCCCTATCGAACACTGAAGCTTTCTTT
CDR3: CASSGTALSNTEAFF

D: TRBD2
J: TRBJ2-2
V: TRBV6-5
size: few
DNA: TGTGCCAGCATGACTAGCGGGAGTTCCGGGGAGCTGTTTTTT
CDR3: CASMTSGSSGELFF

D: TRBD1
J: TRBJ2-3
V: TRBV15
size: .
DNA: TGTGCCACCAGCAGTGACAGGGGCACAGATACGCAGTATTTT
CDR3: CATSSDRGTDTQYF

D: TRBD2
J: TRBJ2-1
V: TRBV7-2
size: .
DNA: TGTGCCAGCAGCTTAGGGGGGACTAGCTGGAATGAGCAGTTCTTC
CDR3: CASSLGGTSWNEQFF

D: .
J: TRBJ2-5
V: TRBV19
size: .
DNA: TGTGCCACCAGAAGTTTAGGGGGGGATGAGACCCAGTACTTC
CDR3: CATRSLGGDETQYF

D: TRBD1
J: TRBJ2-7
V: TRBV25-1
size: few
DNA: TGTGCCAGCAGGGGGGACAGAAGCTCCTACGAGCAGTACTTC
CDR3: CASRGDRSSYEQYF

D: TRBD2
J: TRBJ2-3
V: TRBV29-1
size: few
DNA: TGCAGCTTTGGGACTAGCGGTGCTACAGATACGCAGTATTTT
CDR3: CSFGTSGATDTQYF

D: .
J: TRBJ2-7
V: TRBV14
size: few
DNA: TGTGCCAGCAGCCAAAATCGGGCGGGGAACAAGCAGTACTTC
CDR3: CASSQNRAGNKQYF

D: .
J: TRBJ2-5
V: TRBV7-2
size: few
DNA: TGTGCCAGCAGCTTATTAGGGGGGGAAGAGACCCAGTACTTC
CDR3: CASSLLGGEETQYF

D: TRBD1
J: TRBJ1-5
V: TRBV29-1
size: .
DNA: TGCAGCGTGCGACAGGGGGGAGGCCAGCCCCAGCATTTT
CDR3: CSVRQGGGQPQHF

D: TRBD2
J: TRBJ2-1
V: TRBV14
size: .
DNA: TGTGCCAGCAGTTTGACTAGCGGCAGCTACAATGAGCAGTTCTTC
CDR3: CASSLTSGSYNEQFF

D: .
J: TRBJ1-4
V: TRBV7-9
size: few
DNA: TGTGCCAGCAGCTCCGGGACATTTAGCGAAAAACTGTTTTTT
CDR3: CASSSGTFSEKLFF

D: .
J: TRBJ2-5
V: TRBV7-2
size: few
DNA: TGTGCCAGCAGCTTAGACGTAGCGGTACAAGAGACCCAGTACTTC
CDR3: CASSLDVAVQETQYF

D: TRBD2
J: TRBJ2-1
V: TRBV2
size: .
DNA: TGTGCCAGCAGTGATAGGCGTCACGGGAGGACGTCCTACAATGAGCAGTTCTTC
CDR3: CASSDRRHGRTSYNEQFF

D: TRBD2
J: TRBJ2-1
V: TRBV15
size: few
DNA: TGTGCCACCAGCCCCCGACTAGCGGGAGTCAATGAGCAGTTCTTC
CDR3: CATSPRLAGVNEQFF

D: TRBD1
J: TRBJ1-5
V: TRBV19
size: .
DNA: TGTGCCAGTAGTCCCGGGACAGGAATCTATCAGCCCCAGCATTTT
CDR3: CASSPGTGIYQPQHF

D: TRBD1
J: TRBJ2-1
V: TRBV5-1
size: few
DNA: TGCGCCAGCAGCGGACAGGGGGCGGTGGATGAGCAGTTCTTC
CDR3: CASSGQGAVDEQFF